One and the same sample provided the 3 T cell receptor beta chains below, sequenced in a study of blood T cell repertoires in COVID-19. The assay was immunoSEQ multiplex PCR, and TCRdb's table has in-frame clones only and misses some. Here the sample spans approximately 150,000 clones, less than 90% being singletons. Input material: PBMCs or T cells enriched from blood (not recorded which). The receptors stem from a woman between 50 and 59 years old who had recovered from COVID-19.

The chain carries TRBV6-5 and TRBJ1-1, with D tentatively TRBD1 (6 bases). The germline V and J ends were trimmed by 2 bases and 1 base, with 14 bases remaining between them. This CDR3 comprises 16 residues. Germline CDR1 and CDR2: MNHEY and SVGAGI. In DNA, the CDR3 is TGTGCCAGCAGTTACAAACCGACAGGTACGAACACTGAAGCTTTCTTT. This sequence encodes CASSYKPTGTNTEAFF.

This chain connects TRBV7-2 to TRBJ2-7, with TRBD2 matching 8 bases. This CDR3 comprises 15 residues. Germline V gene lookup returns CDR1 SGHTA and CDR2 FQGNSA. The J segment lost 4 bases and the V segment lost 5 bases, leaving 10 bases of the junction unmatched. CDR3 protein: CASSPQREWVYEQYF. The CDR3 region has the DNA TGTGCCAGCAGCCCTCAGCGGGAGTGGGTTTACGAGCAGTACTTC.

V and J are TRBV6-5 and TRBJ1-2; D unclear. This CDR3 spans 15 amino acids. V shed 6 bases and J shed 7 bases, with 21 bases lying between them. CDR1 and CDR2 (germline): MNHEY, SVGAGI. CDR3 nucleotide sequence: TGTGCCAGCAGCAACCCCGGGCGGGATTTGGTTGGCTACACCTTC. As protein: CASSNPGRDLVGYTF.